This TCR beta chain was sequenced in a study of blood T cell repertoires in COVID-19. Study overall: Sources were T cells, B-cell-depleted T cells, or PBMCs; the material itself was cDNA or gDNA.

V lost 1 base to trimming and J lost 4 bases, with 9 bases between them. Germline-derived CDR1 and CDR2 are SGHNT and YYREEE (reference sequence). CDR3 length: 14 amino acids. Sequencing used immunoSEQ multiplex PCR; TCRdb keeps in-frame clones, though not all of them. This table holds about 200,000 clones, roughly nine tenths found once. The specimen was peripheral blood. The V gene is TRBV5-4, the J gene TRBJ1-5, with a possible D match to TRBD1 (5 bases). This receptor was taken from a woman aged 70-85 years with acute or convalescent COVID-19. The chain's CDR3 is CASSLQGLNQPQHF. DNA for the CDR3: TGTGCCAGCAGCTTGCAGGGCCTTAATCAGCCCCAGCATTTT.